This paragraph covers one T cell receptor beta chain sequence. What it recognizes is unknown. The CDR3 is made up of 14 amino acids. Germline V gene sequence: CDR1 SGHDT, CDR2 YYEEEE. V was trimmed by 0 bases and J by 5 bases, leaving 9 bases between them. Sequencing used immunoSEQ multiplex PCR; TCRdb keeps in-frame clones, though not all of them. The table shows roughly 20,000 clones, with over 70% occurring only once. Cyclophosphamide on days +3 and +4 followed busulfan-fludarabine conditioning and a marrow graft. This sample was included in a study of T cells after posttransplantation cyclophosphamide. Overall study findings and caveats: Skin or GI-infiltrating T cells shared few TRB sequences with blood.

The sequence came from a male patient between 25 and 39 years old who received an allogeneic stem cell transplant from a related donor, was CMV-positive, and had acute GVHD only. The graft donor may have contributed some T cells. Here the sequenced sample was PBMCs, taken after an allogeneic stem cell transplant with post-transplant cyclophosphamide. The rearrangement uses TRBV5-6 and TRBJ1-5, with a weak D call TRBD1 (5 bases). CDR3 nucleotides: TGTGCCAGCAGCTTGGGGCAGGGTGATCAGCCCCAGCATTTT. This sequence encodes CASSLGQGDQPQHF.